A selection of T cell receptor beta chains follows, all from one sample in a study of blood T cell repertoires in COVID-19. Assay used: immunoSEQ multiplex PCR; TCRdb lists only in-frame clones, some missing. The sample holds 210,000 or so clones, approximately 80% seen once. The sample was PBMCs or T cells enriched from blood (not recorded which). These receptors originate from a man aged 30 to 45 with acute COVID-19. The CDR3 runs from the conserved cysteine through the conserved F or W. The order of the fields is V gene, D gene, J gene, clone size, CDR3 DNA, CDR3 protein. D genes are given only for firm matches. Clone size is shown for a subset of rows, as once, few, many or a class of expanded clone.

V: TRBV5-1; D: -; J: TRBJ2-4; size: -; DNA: TGCGCCAGCAGCTTGGGTTCTTTACTAGCCAAAAACATTCAGTACTTC; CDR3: CASSLGSLLAKNIQYF
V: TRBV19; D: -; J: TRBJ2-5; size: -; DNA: TGTGCCAGTAGTACCACCGGGGTACCCCAAGAGACCCAGTACTTC; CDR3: CASSTTGVPQETQYF
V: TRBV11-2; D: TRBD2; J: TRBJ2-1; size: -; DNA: TGTGCCAGCAGCCTTAGCGGGGGACGTTACAATGAGCAGTTCTTC; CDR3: CASSLSGGRYNEQFF
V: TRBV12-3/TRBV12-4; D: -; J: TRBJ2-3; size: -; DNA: TGTGCCAGCAGCTTTGGCGATACGCAGTATTTT; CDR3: CASSFGDTQYF
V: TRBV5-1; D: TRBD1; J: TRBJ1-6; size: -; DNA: TGCGCCAGCAACGATGGACAGGGGATTTCACCCCTCCACTTT; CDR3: CASNDGQGISPLHF
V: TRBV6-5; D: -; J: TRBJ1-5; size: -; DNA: TGTGCCAGCCGGGGAGAACCGGGGCAGCCCCAGCATTTT; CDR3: CASRGEPGQPQHF
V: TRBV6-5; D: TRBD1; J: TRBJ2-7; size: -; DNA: TGTGCCAGCAGTTCCCTGACAGGGGTTCGCTCCTACGAGCAGTACTTC; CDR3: CASSSLTGVRSYEQYF
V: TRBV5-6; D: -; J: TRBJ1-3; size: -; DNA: TGTGCCAGCGGTTACCTCGGCCCGGGTTTCTCTGGAAACACCATATATTTT; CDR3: CASGYLGPGFSGNTIYF
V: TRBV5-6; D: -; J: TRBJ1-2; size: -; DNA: TGTGCCAGCAGCTTGGCAGGAGGAGGGCACGGCTACACCTTC; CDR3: CASSLAGGGHGYTF
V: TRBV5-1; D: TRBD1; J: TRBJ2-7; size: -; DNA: TGCGCCAGCAGCTTTGGACAGGAACTAGAGGAGTACTTC; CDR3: CASSFGQELEEYF
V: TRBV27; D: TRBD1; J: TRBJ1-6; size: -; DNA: TGTGCCAGCAGTCCGAGGACAGGGACCTATAATTCACCCCTCCACTTT; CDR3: CASSPRTGTYNSPLHF
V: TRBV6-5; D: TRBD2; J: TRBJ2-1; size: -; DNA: TGTGCCAGCAGTTACTCGTGGGGAGGGAAGAGAGAGCAGTTCTTC; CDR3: CASSYSWGGKREQFF
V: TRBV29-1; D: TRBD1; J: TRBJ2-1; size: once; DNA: TGCAGCGTCGACAGGGTCGGCAATGAGCAGTTCTTC; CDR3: CSVDRVGNEQFF
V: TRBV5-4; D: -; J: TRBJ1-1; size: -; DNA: TGTGCCAGCAGCTTGCTAGGAGGGCGCACTGAAGCTTTCTTT; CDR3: CASSLLGGRTEAFF
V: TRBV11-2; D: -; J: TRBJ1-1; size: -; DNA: TGTGCCAGCAGCTTACTTGGCGGGCTAGCTTTCTTT; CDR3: CASSLLGGLAFF
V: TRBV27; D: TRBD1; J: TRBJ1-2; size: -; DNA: TGTGCCAGCAGTCCCGGTGACAGGGAGTACTATGGCTACACCTTC; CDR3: CASSPGDREYYGYTF
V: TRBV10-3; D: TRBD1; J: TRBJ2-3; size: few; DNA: TGTGCCATCAGTGAGGACAGGGGTCGAACAGATACGCAGTATTTT; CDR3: CAISEDRGRTDTQYF
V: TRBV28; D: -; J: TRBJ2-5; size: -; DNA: TGTGCCAGCAGCGTCGAGAGGACCCAGTACTTC; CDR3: CASSVERTQYF
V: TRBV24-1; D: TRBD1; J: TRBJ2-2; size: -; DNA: TGTGCCACAGGGGGACAGGGGGCGTCCGGGGAGCTGTTTTTT; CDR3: CATGGQGASGELFF
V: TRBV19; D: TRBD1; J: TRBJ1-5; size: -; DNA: TGTGCCAGTAGTAGGGAGACAGGGGTAAATCAGCCCCAGCATTTT; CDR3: CASSRETGVNQPQHF
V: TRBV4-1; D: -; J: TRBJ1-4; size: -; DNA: TGCGCCAGCAGCCAAGATGAGGGAGAAAAACTGTTTTTT; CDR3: CASSQDEGEKLFF
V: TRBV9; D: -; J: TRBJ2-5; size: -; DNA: TGTGCCAGCAGCGTCCAGGCTGGGGCAGAGACCCAGTACTTC; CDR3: CASSVQAGAETQYF
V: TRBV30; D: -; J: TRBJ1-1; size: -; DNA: TGTGCCTTGACCGTGGCGGCGAACACTGAAGCTTTCTTT; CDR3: CALTVAANTEAFF
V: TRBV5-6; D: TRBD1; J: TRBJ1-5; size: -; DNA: TGTGCCAGCAGCGCGACAGGGCTTCAGCCCCAGCATTTT; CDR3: CASSATGLQPQHF
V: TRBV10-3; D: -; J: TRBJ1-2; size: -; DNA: TGTGCCATCAGCGAGGGGGTCGTGGGGGCATGGTATGGCTACACCTTC; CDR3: CAISEGVVGAWYGYTF
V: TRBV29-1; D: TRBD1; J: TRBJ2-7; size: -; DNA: TGCAGCGTACCTGACCCGGGGACAGCCTACGAGCAGTACTTC; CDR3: CSVPDPGTAYEQYF
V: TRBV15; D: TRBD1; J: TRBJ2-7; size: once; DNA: TGTGCCACCAGCACCGGACAGGCGTACTACGAGCAGTACTTC; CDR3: CATSTGQAYYEQYF
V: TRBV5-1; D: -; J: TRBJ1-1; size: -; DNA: TGCGCCAGCAGCTTCGACAGGCACCTTGAAGCTTTCTTT; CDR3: CASSFDRHLEAFF
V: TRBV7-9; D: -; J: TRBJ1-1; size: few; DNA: TGTGCCAGCAGCTTAGGAATTGAAGCGAACACTGAAGCTTTCTTT; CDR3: CASSLGIEANTEAFF
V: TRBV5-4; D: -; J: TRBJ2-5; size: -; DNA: TGTGCCAGCAGCCTTCGGACAGAGAGAGAGACCCAGTACTTC; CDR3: CASSLRTERETQYF
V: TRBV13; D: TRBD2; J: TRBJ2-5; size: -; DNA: TGTGCCAGCAGCTTACGGAGACTAGCGGGGATCCAAGAGACCCAGTACTTC; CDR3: CASSLRRLAGIQETQYF
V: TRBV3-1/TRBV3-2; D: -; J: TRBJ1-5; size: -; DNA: TGTGCCAGCAGCCTGACGGGGAGGGAAAAGCCCCAGCATTTT; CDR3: CASSLTGREKPQHF
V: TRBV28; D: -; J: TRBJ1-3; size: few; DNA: TGTGCCAGCAGTTCAATGGGGGGAGGAAACACCATATATTTT; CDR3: CASSSMGGGNTIYF
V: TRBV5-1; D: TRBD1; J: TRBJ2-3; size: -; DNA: TGCGCCACCGGTAGACAGGGGGCCACAGATACGCAGTATTTT; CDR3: CATGRQGATDTQYF
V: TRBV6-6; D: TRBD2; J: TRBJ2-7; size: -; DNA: TGTGCCAGCAGTTATGGCGGGGGAACCTACGAGCAGTACTTC; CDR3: CASSYGGGTYEQYF
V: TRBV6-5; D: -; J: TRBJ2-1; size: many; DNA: TGTGCCAGCAGCTATACAGGCAATGAGCAGTTCTTC; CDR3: CASSYTGNEQFF
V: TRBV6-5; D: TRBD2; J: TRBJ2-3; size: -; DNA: TGTGCCAGCAGCCCAGTAGCGGGGAGCACAGATACGCAGTATTTT; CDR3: CASSPVAGSTDTQYF
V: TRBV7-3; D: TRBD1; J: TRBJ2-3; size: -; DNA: TGTGCCAGCAGGGCGGGACAGGGAGGCCCAGATACGCAGTATTTT; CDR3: CASRAGQGGPDTQYF
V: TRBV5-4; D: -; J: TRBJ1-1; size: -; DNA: TGTGCCAGCAGCTACCAGCTTGCGGACACTGAAGCTTTCTTT; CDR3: CASSYQLADTEAFF
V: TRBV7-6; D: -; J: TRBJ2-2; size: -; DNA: TGTGCCAGCAGCTTAGTAGAGGGATCCGGGGAGCTGTTTTTT; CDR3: CASSLVEGSGELFF
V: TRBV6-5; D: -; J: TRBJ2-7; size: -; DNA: TGTGCCAGCACGAGAGGCTCCTACGAGCAGTACTTC; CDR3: CASTRGSYEQYF
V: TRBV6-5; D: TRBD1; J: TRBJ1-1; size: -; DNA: TGTGCCACCCACCAGGGGGTGAACACTGAAGCTTTCTTT; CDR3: CATHQGVNTEAFF
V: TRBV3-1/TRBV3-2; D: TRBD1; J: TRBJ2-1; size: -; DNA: TGTGCCAGCAGCCTCCGGGACAGGGGAAGCAATGAGCAGTTCTTC; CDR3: CASSLRDRGSNEQFF
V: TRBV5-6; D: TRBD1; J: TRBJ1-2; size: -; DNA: TGTGCCAGCAGCCGAGACAGGGCTGGCTATGGCTACACCTTC; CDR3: CASSRDRAGYGYTF
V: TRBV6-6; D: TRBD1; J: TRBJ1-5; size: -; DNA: TGTGCCAGCAAAGGAGGACAGGGAAATCAGCCCCAGCATTTT; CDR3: CASKGGQGNQPQHF
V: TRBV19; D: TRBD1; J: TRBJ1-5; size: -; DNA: TGTGCCAGTAGTATCCTCAGGGGGATCAATCAGCCCCAGCATTTT; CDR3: CASSILRGINQPQHF
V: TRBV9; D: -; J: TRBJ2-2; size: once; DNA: TGTGCCAGCAGCCCCCAGACAGGGGACCTAGCGGGAACCGGGGAGCTGTTTTTT; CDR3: CASSPQTGDLAGTGELFF
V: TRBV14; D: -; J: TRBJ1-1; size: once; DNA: TGTGCCAGCAGCCCCGAAGCGGCAGGACGGGGAGCTTTCTTT; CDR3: CASSPEAAGRGAFF